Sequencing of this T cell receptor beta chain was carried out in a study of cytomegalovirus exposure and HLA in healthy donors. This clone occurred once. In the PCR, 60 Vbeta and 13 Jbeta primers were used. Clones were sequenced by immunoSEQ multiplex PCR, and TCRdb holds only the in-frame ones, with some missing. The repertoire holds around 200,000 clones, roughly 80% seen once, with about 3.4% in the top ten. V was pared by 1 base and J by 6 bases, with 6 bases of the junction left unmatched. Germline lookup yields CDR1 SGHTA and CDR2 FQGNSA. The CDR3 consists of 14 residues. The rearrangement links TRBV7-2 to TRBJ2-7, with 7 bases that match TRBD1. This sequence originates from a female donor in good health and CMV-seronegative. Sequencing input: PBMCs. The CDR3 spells CASSLVTQGTEQYF. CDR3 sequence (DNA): TGTGCCAGCAGCTTAGTCACACAGGGGACCGAGCAGTACTTC.